This TCR beta chain appears in the sequencing data of a study of T cells in Graves' hyperthyroidism and ophthalmopathy. The diagnostic basis comprised clinical symptoms, serum thyroxine and TRAb, thyroid ultrasound and orbital computed tomography. In its sample, this clonotype was seen a few times. Researchers took RNA transcripts and amplified the TCR beta CDR3 regions from them. The TCR CDR3 first-round RT-PCR relied on the HTBI primer set. From the multiplex PCR reads, TCRdb called clonotypes with MiXCR, one entry per CDR3 protein. The table has about 640,000 distinct CDR3 sequences, roughly 14% seen once. V was pared by 3 bases and J by 0 bases, with 2 bases of the junction left unmatched. CDR3 length: 15 amino acids. Germline-derived CDR1 and CDR2 are SGHRS and YFSETQ.

The sequence derives from a woman aged 45-59 years with Graves' ophthalmopathy. The chain couples TRBV5-1 to TRBJ2-1; 8 bases are shared with TRBD1. The specimen was blood. The CDR3 reads CASSSGQVSYNEQFF. The CDR3 coding sequence is TGCGCCAGCAGCTCGGGACAGGTCTCCTACAATGAGCAGTTCTTC.